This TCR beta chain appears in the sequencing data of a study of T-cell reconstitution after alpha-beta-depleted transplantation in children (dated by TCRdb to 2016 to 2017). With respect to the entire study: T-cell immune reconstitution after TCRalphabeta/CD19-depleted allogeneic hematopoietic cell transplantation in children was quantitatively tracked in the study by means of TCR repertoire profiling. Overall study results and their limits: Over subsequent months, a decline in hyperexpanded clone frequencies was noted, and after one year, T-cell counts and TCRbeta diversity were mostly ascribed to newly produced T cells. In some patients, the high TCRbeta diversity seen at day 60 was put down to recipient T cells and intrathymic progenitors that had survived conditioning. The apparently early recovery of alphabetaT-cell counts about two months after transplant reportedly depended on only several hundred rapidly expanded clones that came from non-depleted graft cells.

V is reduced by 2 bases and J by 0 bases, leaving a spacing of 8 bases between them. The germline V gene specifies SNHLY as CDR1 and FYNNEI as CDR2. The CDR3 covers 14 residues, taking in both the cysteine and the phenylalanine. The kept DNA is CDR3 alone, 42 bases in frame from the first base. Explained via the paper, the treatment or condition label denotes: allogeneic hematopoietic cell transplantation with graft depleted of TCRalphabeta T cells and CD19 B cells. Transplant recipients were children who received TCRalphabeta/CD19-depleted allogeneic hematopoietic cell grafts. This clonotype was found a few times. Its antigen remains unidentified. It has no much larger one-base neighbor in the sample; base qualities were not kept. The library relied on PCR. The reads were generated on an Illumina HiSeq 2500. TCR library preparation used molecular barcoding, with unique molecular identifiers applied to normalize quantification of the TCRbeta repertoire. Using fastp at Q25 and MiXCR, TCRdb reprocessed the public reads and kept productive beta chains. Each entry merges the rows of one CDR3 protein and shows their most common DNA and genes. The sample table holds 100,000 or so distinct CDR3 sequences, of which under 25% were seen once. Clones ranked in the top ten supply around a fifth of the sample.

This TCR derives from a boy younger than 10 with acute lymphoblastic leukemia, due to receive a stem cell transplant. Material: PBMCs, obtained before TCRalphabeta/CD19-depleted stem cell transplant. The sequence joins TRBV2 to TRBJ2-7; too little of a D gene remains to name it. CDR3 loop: CASSERYSSYEQYF. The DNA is TGTGCCAGCAGTGAAAGGTATAGCTCCTACGAGCAGTACTTC.